A single sample is the source of the 23 T cell receptor beta chains below, sequenced in a study of blood T cell repertoires in COVID-19. Using immunoSEQ multiplex PCR, the repertoire was profiled, and TCRdb retains in-frame clones only, with some absent. The sample consists of almost 35,000 clones, over 80% of them appearing once. The sample comprised peripheral blood. All receptors derive from a man in his fifties or sixties with active COVID-19.

The sample holds one count of this clone. The chain recombines TRBV7-9 with TRBJ2-3; D might be TRBD1 (6 bases). V lost 5 bases, J lost 0 bases, and 21 bases lay in between. This CDR3 has 18 amino acids. From germline, CDR1 is SEHNR and CDR2 FQNEAQ (reference sequence). CDR3 loop: CASSPIQGPLSSTDTQYF. The CDR3 nucleotides read TGTGCCAGCAGCCCTATACAGGGACCTTTATCTAGCACAGATACGCAGTATTTT. The entire variable domain, with the rest obtained from reference TRBV7-9 and TRBJ2-3, is as follows: DTGVSQNPRHKITKRGQNVTFRCDPISEHNRLYWYRQTLGQGPEFLTYFQNEAQLEKSRLLSDRFSAERPKGSFSTLEIQRTEQGDSAMYLCASSPIQGPLSSTDTQYFGPGTRLTVL.

The rearrangement uses TRBV4-2 and TRBJ2-3, with TRBD1 as a possible D gene (5 bases). Trimming removed 1 base at V and 6 bases at J, with 11 bases between. Germline CDR1 and CDR2: LGHNA and YNFKEQ. CDR3 length: 14 residues. The chain's CDR3 is CASSQVPAGDTQYF. CDR3 coding DNA: TGTGCCAGCAGCCAAGTGCCCGCAGGGGATACGCAGTATTTT.

The rearrangement joins TRBV7-3 to TRBJ2-7; 14 positions agree with TRBD2. The CDR3 runs 15 residues. Trimming cost V 2 bases and J 7 bases; bases outside gene matches: 4. The V gene's germline CDR1 is SGHTA and CDR2 FQGTGA. In nucleotides, the CDR3 is TGTGCCAGCAGCTTAGGGACTAGCGGGAGTGGGGAGCAGTACTTC. This sequence encodes CASSLGTSGSGEQYF.

The chain couples TRBV9 to TRBJ1-1, with 7 positions matching TRBD1. Trimming at V came to 0 bases and at J to 2 bases, leaving 7 bases not matched to a gene. CDR3 length: 16 residues. Germline V gene lookup returns CDR1 SGDLS and CDR2 YYNGEE. For the CDR3, the DNA is TGTGCCAGCAGCGTAGGGGACAGACGATTAAACACTGAAGCTTTCTTT. This gives the protein CASSVGDRRLNTEAFF.

This chain uses TRBV12-5 with TRBJ2-3; no clear D. V lost 6 bases, J lost 0 bases, and 16 bases lay in between. Germline-derived CDR1 and CDR2 are LGHNT and FRNRAP. This CDR3 has 16 residues. CDR3 protein: CASGLSGSLSTDTQYF. CDR3 coding DNA: TGTGCTAGTGGCCTCTCGGGTAGCCTGAGCACAGATACGCAGTATTTT. Full variable domain (remainder filled in from reference TRBV12-5 and TRBJ2-3): DARVTQTPRHKVTEMGQEVTMRCQPILGHNTVFWYRQTMMQGLELLAYFRNRAPLDDSGMPKDRFSAEMPDATLATLKIQPSEPRDSAVYFCASGLSGSLSTDTQYFGPGTRLTVL.

The chain couples TRBV18 to TRBJ2-7, with 12 positions matching TRBD2. Germline CDR1 KGHSH, CDR2 LQKENI. V shed 3 bases, J shed 7 bases, and the junction held 13 bases outside the gene matches. The CDR3 is made up of 17 amino acids. CDR3 protein: CASSPGALAGGRGEQYF. The CDR3 coding sequence is TGTGCCAGCTCACCCGGGGCACTAGCGGGAGGCCGGGGGGAGCAGTACTTC.

The J gene is TRBJ1-1, the V gene TRBV6-5, with D possibly being TRBD1 (5 bases). The V end lost 7 bases, the J end lost 6 bases, and 15 bases lay between the germline ends. Germline V gene sequence: CDR1 MNHEY, CDR2 SVGAGI. This CDR3 is 13 amino acids long. The CDR3 nucleotides are TGTGCCAGCACCACCCGGGGGGGGGCTGAAGCTTTCTTT. Its protein product is CASTTRGGAEAFF.

The chain uses TRBV6-1 and TRBJ1-5; TRBD1 agrees at 8 bases. Unmatched junction bases numbered 9, after V lost 2 bases and J lost 6 bases. The length of the CDR3 is 16 residues. Germline V gives CDR1 MNHNS, CDR2 SASEGT. In DNA form, the CDR3 reads TGTGCCAGCAGTGAACCCTGGACAGGGCTCGCTCAGCCCCAGCATTTT. This codes for CASSEPWTGLAQPQHF.

The chain uses TRBV5-4 and TRBJ2-5, with 13 bases lining up with TRBD2. Trimming cost V 1 base and J 5 bases; bases outside gene matches: 5. Per the germline V gene, CDR1 is SGHNT and CDR2 is YYREEE (reference sequence). The CDR3 runs 16 residues. Here the CDR3 reads CASSLRTSGRGETQYF. The CDR3 nucleotides are TGTGCCAGCAGCTTGAGGACTAGCGGGAGAGGGGAGACCCAGTACTTC.

The DNA for the CDR3 is TGCGCCAGCAGTCAGACCACAGGGGCCCCCAACGAGCAGTACTTC. It codes for CASSQTTGAPNEQYF. This chain links TRBV5-1 with TRBJ2-7; 7 positions match TRBD1. V gave up 5 bases and J gave up 5 bases; unmatched junction bases: 13. CDR1 is SGHRS and CDR2 is YFSETQ in the germline V gene. The CDR3 totals 15 residues.

This sequence joins TRBV7-3 and TRBJ2-7; 9 bases are shared with TRBD1. The CDR3 has 15 amino acids. J was trimmed by 4 bases and V by 1 base; bases with no gene match: 5. CDR1 and CDR2 from the germline V gene are SGHTA and FQGTGA. Written as DNA, the CDR3 is TGTGCCAGCAGCTTAAGTGGGGACAGGGAATACGAGCAGTACTTC. This encodes CASSLSGDREYEQYF. Filled out from reference TRBV7-3 and TRBJ2-7, the complete variable domain reads GAGVSQTPSNKVTEKGKYVELRCDPISGHTALYWYRQSLGQGPEFLIYFQGTGAADDSGLPNDRFFAVRPEGSVSTLKIQRTERGDSAVYLCASSLSGDREYEQYFGPGTRLTVT.

DNA of the CDR3: TGCGCCAGCAGCCAAGGGACAGGGACGGTCGAAAAACTGTTTTTT. This gives the protein CASSQGTGTVEKLFF. The rearrangement uses TRBV4-1 and TRBJ1-4; 8 bases agree with TRBD1. V gave up 1 base and J gave up 8 bases; unmatched junction bases: 6. The CDR3 loop spans 15 amino acids. Germline assignment: CDR1 MGHRA and CDR2 YSYEKL.

The CDR3 region has the DNA TGTGCCAGCAGCTCGGACTTCATTAATTCACCCCTCCACTTT. Its protein is CASSSDFINSPLHF. The genes are TRBV7-9 and TRBJ1-6, with D hard to call. The CDR3 length is 14 residues. Trimming took 4 bases from V and 6 from J, leaving 10 bases between them. Germline V gene lookup returns CDR1 SEHNR and CDR2 FQNEAQ (reference sequence).

V is TRBV11-3 and J is TRBJ2-5; a weak D match, TRBD2 (5 bases). The germline V and J ends were trimmed by 3 bases and 1 base, with 6 bases remaining between them. This CDR3 comprises 13 residues. The V gene's germline CDR1 is SGHNT and CDR2 YENEEA. For the CDR3, the DNA is TGTGCCAGCAGCTTCCGGGGCCAAGAGACCCAGTACTTC. It encodes CASSFRGQETQYF. The full variable domain, in which reference TRBV11-3 and TRBJ2-5 provide the parts outside the CDR3, is EAGVVQSPRYKIIEKKQPVAFWCNPISGHNTLYWYLQNLGQGPELLIRYENEEAVDDSQLPKDRFSAERLKGVDSTLKIQPAELGDSAVYLCASSFRGQETQYFGPGTRLLVL.

This clone was counted between two and nine times. This chain connects TRBV28 to TRBJ2-3, with 10 bases matching TRBD2. Germline V gene sequence: CDR1 MDHEN, CDR2 SYDVKM. The CDR3 contains 22 residues. After removal of 5 bases from V and 2 bases from J, the junction contained 25 bases not matched to a gene. The CDR3 is CASSPIGRRFELAGVATDTQYF. The CDR3 nucleotides read TGTGCCAGCAGTCCGATCGGACGGCGGTTCGAGCTAGCGGGAGTAGCCACAGATACGCAGTATTTT.

This chain joins TRBV21-1 and TRBJ2-6; TRBD2 is the table's D call, not checked against the DNA. TRBV21-1 is assigned pseudogene status. The CDR3 runs 20 residues. CDR3 sequence: CASSKVKASGSNPGANVLTF. The CDR3 coding sequence is TGTGCCAGCAGCAAAGTTAAGGCTAGCGGGAGCAACCCTGGGGCCAACGTCCTGACTTTC.

The chain has TRBV29-1 and TRBJ2-1; possible D gene TRBD2, 5 bases. With 4 bases removed from V and 9 bases from J, the gap between germline ends came to 16 bases. Per germline, CDR1 SQVTM and CDR2 ANQGSEA. This CDR3 has 13 amino acids. The CDR3 bases are TGCAGCGTTGCAAGAGTTCTAGCTCGTGAGCAGTTCTTC. Amino acids: CSVARVLAREQFF.

The J gene is TRBJ2-7, the V gene TRBV7-8, with 8 nucleotides matching TRBD2. The germline gives CDR1 SGHVS, CDR2 FQNEAQ. V lost 3 bases and J lost 3; bases outside the gene matches: 13. The CDR3 is 17 residues long. The CDR3 nucleotides read TGTGCCAGCAGCTTTACGGCGGGAGGCCCAAGTGGCTACGAGCAGTACTTC. Translation gives CASSFTAGGPSGYEQYF.

This chain links TRBV11-2 with TRBJ1-3; D may be TRBD1 (6 bases). Germline V gene lookup returns CDR1 SGHAT and CDR2 FQNNGV. The CDR3 is 15 residues long. Deletions cut 5 bases from V and 2 bases from J, with 13 bases between. CDR3 bases: TGTGCCAGCAGCCAAGGGGGGGGGCCTGGAAACACCATATATTTT. Translated, it gives CASSQGGGPGNTIYF.

The chain has TRBV3-1 (or the pseudogene TRBV3-2) and TRBJ1-4; TRBD1 is a possible D gene (6 bases). V lost 2 bases, J lost 8 bases, and 12 bases lay in between. CDR3 length equals 14 residues. CDR1 is LGHDT, CDR2 YNNKEL, per germline (reference sequence). The CDR3 coding sequence is TGTGCCAGCAGCCAAACAGGGTATCGGGAAAAACTGTTTTTT. Translating it yields CASSQTGYREKLFF.

This clone was seen just once. The rearrangement joins TRBV2 to TRBJ2-7, with 16 bases fitting TRBD2. V dropped 6 bases and J dropped 4; count of bases not matched to a gene: 6. From germline, CDR1 is SNHLY and CDR2 FYNNEI. The CDR3 runs 16 residues. CDR3 sequence reads: CASREGLAGGAYEQYF. The CDR3 nucleotides read TGTGCCAGCAGAGAGGGACTAGCGGGAGGGGCTTACGAGCAGTACTTC.

This CDR3 reads CASSLGQHTEAFF. Written as DNA, the CDR3 is TGTGCCAGCAGCTTAGGACAGCACACTGAAGCTTTCTTT. The chain is built from TRBV11-3 and TRBJ1-1; perhaps TRBD1 as D (5 bases). V lost 1 base, J lost 3 bases, and 6 bases lay in between. Germline lookup yields CDR1 SGHNT and CDR2 YENEEA. The CDR3 covers 13 residues.

This clone has more than one count but fewer than ten. V gene TRBV30 combines with J gene TRBJ2-3, with D possibly TRBD2 on 6 matching bases. CDR3 size: 17 residues. With 8 bases removed from V and 1 base from J, the gap between germline ends came to 25 bases. Per the germline V gene, CDR1 is GTSNPN and CDR2 is SVGIG (reference sequence). Here the CDR3 reads CAGAENLGGRGTDTQYF. CDR3 bases: TGTGCCGGAGCGGAAAATCTCGGAGGGCGGGGCACAGATACGCAGTATTTT.